This T cell receptor beta chain was sequenced during a study of OX40 agonist ivuxolimab in advanced cancers. This table comes from immunoSEQ multiplex PCR, and its TCRdb copy is limited to in-frame clones, with some not included. The sample shows about 15,000 clones, 85% to 95% of them seen only once. Germline loops: CDR1 GTSNPN, CDR2 SVGIG (reference sequence). This CDR3 is 15 amino acids long. Trimming pared 4 bases from V and 7 bases from J, leaving 19 bases between. The sequence was obtained from an adult with an advanced solid tumor such as melanoma, head and neck, liver or kidney cancer. The chain uses TRBV30 and TRBJ2-2, with a tentative D call TRBD1 (6 bases). Sequences were derived from CD4+ or CD8+ T cells sorted from blood, sampled in a trial of the OX40 agonist ivuxolimab. DNA of the CDR3: TGTGCCTGGACCAGTTCAAGGGGGTTTATCGGGGAGCTGTTTTTT. Its translation: CAWTSSRGFIGELFF.